This T cell receptor beta chain comes out of a study of shared clonotypes between healthy human individuals (dated by TCRdb to 2018 to 2021). Study-level background: The cohort included three men and a couple of women between 18 and 49 years of age. For each donor, three plates each were used for CD4 naive and CD4 memory, two plates were used for CD8 naive, and one plate was used for CD8 memory. The study deeply sequenced blood TCR repertoires of about 5 healthy adults to estimate repertoire size and the extent of clonotype sharing between individuals. To increase sequencing depth and limit assay-specific biases, different laboratories used diverse techniques to prepare libraries and sequence TCR repertoires. Each donor's leukapheresis produced roughly between about 0.8 and 10 billion PBMCs. Paper-wide results and their limitations: Naive subsets generally had larger estimated clonotype richness than memory subsets. The genetic and exposure-history diversity represented was limited by the small number of donors. Rarefaction of sorted-subset datasets indicated incomplete sequencing despite the large sequencing depth. Based on pairwise subsampling, the degree of clonotype sharing among donors was expected to be affected by sequencing depth. Sharing across several donors was observed for approximately 4.6% of naive CD4, 3% to 4% of naive CD8, roughly 2.3% of memory CD4, and 0.4% of memory CD8 clonotypes. Sampling was restricted to blood, and TCR repertoires in tissue are likely to differ from TCR repertoires in blood. Higher generation probabilities were observed for clonotypes shared by all four sorted-subset donors than for non-shared clonotypes.

Comment on this clone: What antigen it recognizes has not been identified. No base qualities exist here, and no much larger clone lies one base off it.

The donors were healthy, HIV-negative adults who had no recently reported acute infections or vaccinations. Only Caucasian adults living in Nashville, Tennessee, USA were represented among the donors. Magnetic negative selection was used to enrich CD4+ T cells, after which naive cells were positively selected on CD45RA and the negative fraction became the memory subset. Blood was collected by leukapheresis, and PBMCs were isolated by Ficoll-Histopaque density gradient centrifugation and then cryopreserved in liquid nitrogen vapor phase. Analytical flow cytometry was used to check the purity and quantity of every magnetically sorted T cell population. Genomic DNA was isolated from each sorted fraction and quantified by UV absorbance on a Nanodrop 2000c. Reading from cysteine to phenylalanine, the CDR3 counts 16 amino acids. Just CDR3 DNA is preserved here, 48 bases in frame from base 1. CDR1 and CDR2 are drawn from the germline V gene: SGDLS, YYNGEE. The germline V and J ends show losses of 0 bases and 2 bases respectively, and no gene match explains 6 bases of the junction.

Using the deep immunoSEQ assay, TCR CDR3 regions were amplified from genomic DNA by multiplex PCR. Extracted genomic DNA from each cell subset was spread evenly across all wells of several immunoSEQ 96-well plates, with each plate serving as a replicate. Each replicate PCR for sorted subsets received roughly 0.2 ug genomic DNA, equal to 28,000 or so T cell genomes. Purified libraries were quantified with a Qubit 3.0 fluorometer, sized on a Bioanalyzer 2100, and re-quantified with the KAPA Library Quantification kit. Every immunoSEQ 96-well plate was sequenced on a dedicated single-read 150-cycle Illumina NextSeq 550 flow cell. In the original analysis: Because the immunoSEQ output held only junctional sequences and lacked quality scores, the filtering could not match the filtering applied to full-length reads. To assign V/J genes and CDR3, sequences were annotated against IMGT germline references using PyIR, a Python wrapper for IgBLAST v1.9. Reads were filtered out if the reads had weak V/J assignments (E-value above 1e-6), no CDR3, stop codons, out-of-frame junctions, or ambiguous translated residues. V3J clonotypes were defined by identical inferred V gene, J gene, and CDR3 amino acid sequence. To compute the percentage overlap between repertoires, the number of shared unique clonotypes was divided by the size of the smaller repertoire. Repertoire richness was assessed with RTK rarefaction, the Chao1 estimator, and Recon v2.1 estimates of unobserved clonotypes. For all TCRbeta clonotypes obtained by the gDNA method from a few donors, generation probabilities were computed with OLGA. Drawn from immuneACCESS, this table holds only the in-frame rearrangements with V and J called that TCRdb kept. Clones are partly lost; checked studies trace under half to an unresolved V gene and leave the rest unexplained. For V, J and clone size, that table is used; D and trimming come from the DNA. This sample has over a million clones in its table, and approximately 98.5% of those were observed once. The ten biggest clones cover about 0.4% of the sample.

The source material was naive CD4+ T cells sorted from blood. The meaning of the sample's cell subset or site label: CD45RA+ positively selected. The V and J genes are TRBV9 and TRBJ2-3, and 7 junction bases match TRBD2. The clonotype originates from a man aged 30 to 45 in good health. The DNA reads TGTGCCAGCAGCGTAGTCGGAGCGGGACCCACAGATACGCAGTATTTT. Translated, it reads CASSVVGAGPTDTQYF.